The 25 T cell receptor beta chains given below trace back to one sample, sequenced in a study of neoadjuvant anti-PD-1 for oral cavity cancer. Assay used: immunoSEQ multiplex PCR; TCRdb lists only in-frame clones, some missing. In the table there are tens of thousands of clones, about four fifths of which are singletons. Specimen: PBMCs, collected before nivolumab (anti-PD-1) treatment. The origin of the receptors is a person between 40 and 80 years old with oral cavity squamous cell carcinoma.

The chain uses TRBV7-3 and TRBJ1-1, with D possibly TRBD1 on 5 matching bases. The V gene lost 8 bases and the J gene lost 5 bases, with 12 bases spanning the gap. The CDR3 loop spans 12 amino acids. Germline V gene data show CDR1 as SGHTA and CDR2 as FQGTGA. The DNA of the CDR3 is TGTGCCAGCCGGGGGGAGGAGACTGAAGCTTTCTTT. The encoded protein is CASRGEETEAFF.

This chain connects TRBV10-2 to TRBJ1-2; D remains unclear. The germline V and J ends were trimmed by 8 bases and 8 bases, with 15 bases remaining between them. This CDR3 spans 12 amino acids. Germline values: CDR1 WSHSY, CDR2 SAAADI. The CDR3 sequence is CASSRREGGYTF. The CDR3 DNA is TGCGCCAGCTCCCGGAGGGAGGGAGGCTACACCTTC.

The rearrangement uses TRBV30 and TRBJ1-2; no clear D gene. V dropped 8 bases and J dropped 7 bases, with 14 bases sitting between them. Germline V gives CDR1 GTSNPN, CDR2 SVGIG (reference sequence). This CDR3 region has 11 residues. For the CDR3, the DNA is TGTGCCCCGGGAGTCTCGGCTGGCTACACCTTC. The encoded protein is CAPGVSAGYTF.

For this clone: One end of the junction fails to match germline, which may point to a read error. This chain uses TRBV2 with TRBJ1-5, with a weak D call TRBD1 (6 bases). The germline gives CDR1 SNHLY, CDR2 FYNNEI. CDR3 length: 15 residues. The CDR3 DNA reads TGTGCCACCAGTCAAGGGGGAGGGAGCAATCAGCCCCAGCATTTT. Translating it yields CATSQGGGSNQPQHF. The variable domain in full, with the rest retrieved from reference TRBV2 and TRBJ1-5, is EPEVTQTPSHQVTQMGQEVILRCVPISNHLYFYWYRQILGQKVEFLVSFYNNEISEKSEIFDDQFSVERPDGSNFTLKIRSTKLEDSAMYFCATSQGGGSNQPQHFGDGTRLSIL.

The rearrangement links TRBV30 to TRBJ1-4; D gene ambiguous. The CDR3 runs to 13 residues. CDR1 and CDR2 (germline): GTSNPN, SVGIG (reference sequence). The germline V and J ends were trimmed by 3 bases and 4 bases, with 9 bases remaining between them. CDR3 in amino acids: CAWRQWYNEKLFF. In DNA form, the CDR3 reads TGTGCCTGGAGACAGTGGTATAATGAAAAACTGTTTTTT.

The chain joins TRBV2 to TRBJ1-1; perhaps TRBD1 as D (6 bases). V was cut by 6 bases and J by 1 base, with 18 bases left in between. CDR1 is SNHLY, CDR2 FYNNEI, per germline. This CDR3 spans 16 amino acids. As DNA, the CDR3 is TGTGCCAGCAGGAAACGAATACAGGGAACGAACACTGAAGCTTTCTTT. This encodes CASRKRIQGTNTEAFF.

The gene calls are TRBV11-2 and TRBJ2-3; no clear D gene. Germline CDR1 is SGHAT and CDR2 is FQNNGV. V was shortened by 3 bases and J by 4 bases, with 8 bases between the two germline ends. The CDR3 length is 13 residues. This CDR3 is CASSFTRADTQYF. In DNA form, the CDR3 reads TGTGCCAGCAGCTTCACACGGGCAGATACGCAGTATTTT.

The rearrangement links TRBV2 to TRBJ1-2; D is perhaps TRBD1 (5 bases). The length of the CDR3 is 15 residues. Per germline, CDR1 SNHLY and CDR2 FYNNEI. Trimming stripped 6 bases from V and 7 bases from J, with 21 bases between. CDR3 sequence reads: CASSGVGTEPIGYTF. CDR3 nucleotides: TGTGCCAGCAGCGGTGTGGGGACGGAGCCGATTGGCTACACCTTC.

J is TRBJ1-2 and V is TRBV13; 8 bases line up with TRBD1. This CDR3 is 16 amino acids long. Unmatched junction bases numbered 7, after V lost 0 bases and J lost 4 bases. Germline CDR1 reads PRHDT; CDR2 reads FYEKMQ (reference sequence). CDR3: CASSLGDRVGGYGYTF. CDR3 nucleotides: TGTGCCAGCAGCTTAGGGGACAGGGTTGGCGGCTATGGCTACACCTTC.

The V call is TRBV14, the J call TRBJ2-1; D is ambiguous. V lost 2 bases and J 0 bases, leaving 8 bases between the germline ends. Germline CDR1 reads SGHDN; CDR2 reads FVKESK. The CDR3 runs to 15 residues. CDR3 nucleotide sequence: TGTGCCAGCAGCCAATCGTACGACTCCTACAATGAGCAGTTCTTC. Its protein is CASSQSYDSYNEQFF.

V usage is TRBV5-6 and J usage is TRBJ2-5; TRBD2 agrees at 10 bases. The germline V gene has CDR1 SGHDT and CDR2 YYEEEE. V was pared by 4 bases and J by 5 bases, with 5 bases of the junction left unmatched. This CDR3 is built from 14 residues. Here the CDR3 reads CASSIAGGRETQYF. DNA for the CDR3: TGTGCCAGCAGCATAGCGGGAGGTCGGGAGACCCAGTACTTC. Looking up the rest from reference TRBV5-6 and TRBJ2-5 gives the full variable domain: DAGVTQSPTHLIKTRGQQVTLRCSPKSGHDTVSWYQQALGQGPQFIFQYYEEEERQRGNFPDRFSGHQFPNYSSELNVNALLLGDSALYLCASSIAGGRETQYFGPGTRLLVL.

As regards this clone: One junction end disagrees with the germline gene, perhaps due to a read error. This same CDR3 is encoded by further DNA sequences in the sample. CDR3 residues: CASSLRVYLTGANVLTF. The CDR3, as DNA: TGTGCCAGCAGCTTAAGAGTGTACCTTACTGGGGCCAACGTCCTGACCTTC. This chain links TRBV7-2 with TRBJ2-6; D possibly corresponds to TRBD1 (5 bases). This CDR3 is built from 17 residues. Germline lookup yields CDR1 SGHTA and CDR2 FQGNSA.

The chain links TRBV7-9 to TRBJ2-3; unclear D gene. V dropped 2 bases and J dropped 0 bases, with 18 bases sitting between them. CDR1 is SEHNR and CDR2 is FQNEAQ in the germline V gene (reference sequence). The CDR3 consists of 18 residues. The CDR3, as DNA: TGTGCCAGCAGCTTATCGAGTTGGGCTCACCTCAGCACAGATACGCAGTATTTT. This sequence encodes CASSLSSWAHLSTDTQYF.

The chain has TRBV7-6 and TRBJ2-5, with D possibly matching TRBD2 (5 bases). V dropped 4 bases and J dropped 2 bases, with 11 bases sitting between them. CDR1 SGHVS and CDR2 FNYEAQ come from the germline V gene. CDR3 length equals 14 residues. The CDR3 protein is CASSWQDSQETQYF. The CDR3 DNA is TGTGCCAGCAGCTGGCAGGACTCTCAAGAGACCCAGTACTTC.

Only one count was recorded for this clone. The V gene is TRBV27, the J gene TRBJ1-1; D is unclear. The length of the CDR3 is 14 residues. V lost 6 bases, J lost 1 base, and 12 bases lay in between. The germline CDR1 and CDR2 sequences are MNHEY and SMNVEV (reference sequence). CDR3 nucleotides: TGTGCCAGCAGCACGACTACAGCGAACACTGAAGCTTTCTTT. It specifies CASSTTTANTEAFF.

This clone has just a few counts. The rearrangement uses TRBV6-1 and TRBJ2-7, with TRBD1 matching 7 bases. The CDR3 extends over 12 amino acids. The germline gives CDR1 MNHNS, CDR2 SASEGT. The junction had 4 bases not matched to a gene; V was cut back by 9 bases and J by 2 bases. The CDR3 loop is CASSGQTYEQYF. The DNA for the CDR3 is TGTGCCAGTTCGGGACAGACCTACGAGCAGTACTTC.

This clone was picked up a small number of times. This sequence joins TRBV4-2 and TRBJ1-1; no reliable D call. The CDR3 contains 15 residues. Germline values: CDR1 LGHNA, CDR2 YNFKEQ. Trimming shortened V by 3 bases and J by 3 bases, and 14 bases separated the two germline ends. The CDR3 spells CASSQVGRAYTEAFF. CDR3 DNA: TGTGCCAGCAGCCAGGTCGGAAGGGCGTACACTGAAGCTTTCTTT.

This clone has only a few counts. This chain links TRBV25-1 with TRBJ2-3; D not resolved. The V end was cut by 7 bases, the J end by 5 bases, with 13 bases between. CDR3 length: 13 amino acids. Germline-derived CDR1 and CDR2 are MGHDK and SYGVNS. The CDR3 protein is CASTDFSQDTQYF. In DNA form, the CDR3 reads TGTGCCAGCACCGACTTTTCCCAAGATACGCAGTATTTT.

The rearrangement uses TRBV7-9 and TRBJ2-1; weak D call: TRBD1 (6 bases). Trimming removed 5 bases at V and 4 bases at J, with 15 bases between. Germline V lookup: CDR1 SEHNR, CDR2 FQNEAQ (reference sequence). CDR3 length: 15 residues. This CDR3 is CASSRLQGKYNEQFF. The CDR3 coding sequence is TGTGCCAGCAGCCGATTACAGGGAAAATACAATGAGCAGTTCTTC. Complete variable domain (other parts from reference TRBV7-9 and TRBJ2-1): DTGVSQNPRHKITKRGQNVTFRCDPISEHNRLYWYRQTLGQGPEFLTYFQNEAQLEKSRLLSDRFSAERPKGSFSTLEIQRTEQGDSAMYLCASSRLQGKYNEQFFGPGTRLTVL.

V gene TRBV7-2 combines with J gene TRBJ1-3, with no clear D. CDR3 length: 15 residues. CDR1 and CDR2 (germline): SGHTA, FQGNSA. With 0 bases removed from V and 1 base from J, the gap between germline ends came to 7 bases. The CDR3 nucleotides are TGTGCCAGCAGCTTAGCAGGGAGTTCTGGAAACACCATATATTTT. This sequence encodes CASSLAGSSGNTIYF.

This chain uses TRBV28 with TRBJ1-2, with 7 bases fitting TRBD1. Looked up from germline, CDR1 is MDHEN and CDR2 is SYDVKM. V gave up 4 bases and J gave up 3 bases; unmatched junction bases: 5. This CDR3 has 14 residues. This CDR3 reads CASSYQGGDYGYTF. In nucleotides, the CDR3 is TGTGCCAGCAGTTACCAAGGGGGCGACTATGGCTACACCTTC.

The J gene is TRBJ2-7, the V gene TRBV27; perhaps D is TRBD1 or TRBD2 (7 bases each). V lost 7 bases and J lost 6, with 16 bases in between. CDR1 and CDR2 (germline): MNHEY, SMNVEV (reference sequence). The CDR3 is 13 amino acids. This CDR3 reads CASISTRGGEQYF. DNA of the CDR3: TGTGCCAGCATTTCCACCAGGGGGGGCGAGCAGTACTTC.

The chain is built from TRBV28 and TRBJ1-5; D may be TRBD1 (5 bases). Trimming shortened V by 6 bases and J by 1 base, and 16 bases separated the two germline ends. The CDR3 consists of 16 residues. Looked up from germline, CDR1 is MDHEN and CDR2 is SYDVKM. This chain's CDR3 is CASSPRLGPSNQPQHF. CDR3 coding DNA: TGTGCCAGCAGCCCAAGGTTGGGACCGAGCAATCAGCCCCAGCATTTT. The whole variable domain, filled in from reference TRBV28 and TRBJ1-5, reads DVKVTQSSRYLVKRTGEKVFLECVQDMDHENMFWYRQDPGLGLRLIYFSYDVKMKEKGDIPEGYSVSREKKERFSLILESASTNQTSMYLCASSPRLGPSNQPQHFGDGTRLSIL.

The V gene is TRBV6-5, the J gene TRBJ1-1; D possibly corresponds to TRBD1 (5 bases). Germline V gives CDR1 MNHEY, CDR2 SVGAGI. The CDR3 has 15 amino acids. V was trimmed by 3 bases and J by 4 bases, leaving 15 bases between them. The CDR3 DNA reads TGTGCCAGCAGTTATTATATGGGGGGAAGCACTGAAGCTTTCTTT. As protein: CASSYYMGGSTEAFF.

The rearrangement joins TRBV19 to TRBJ2-7, with TRBD1 matching 8 bases. This CDR3 has 15 amino acids. Trimming removed 1 base from V and 4 bases from J; junction bases left unmatched: 6. CDR1 and CDR2 (germline): LNHDA, SQIVND (reference sequence). CDR3 DNA: TGTGCCAGTAGTATAGTCGCGACAGGGGCGTACGAGCAGTACTTC. Translated, it gives CASSIVATGAYEQYF.